Listed here are 8 T cell receptor beta chains from one sample, sequenced in a study of beta chain features in type 1 diabetes (dated by TCRdb to the late 2010s). Preparation of the library involved the immunoSEQ multiplex PCR assay. The High Capacity cDNA Reverse Transcription Kit was used to reverse transcribe all of the isolated RNA, meaning that expressed TCRB transcripts were what got sequenced. Entries here come from immuneACCESS through TCRdb and include only in-frame sequences with V and J called. Some clones fail to appear in such tables; in the studies checked, an unresolved V gene covers under half of the shortfall, and the cause of the remainder is unknown. The sample table lists some 160,000 clones, roughly 9% of them with a count of one. The top ten clones comprise roughly 0.7% of the sample. General study outcomes and caveats: In all four CD4+ subsets, TCRB CDR3 length was moderately but significantly shorter in type 1 diabetes patients.

These TCRs' antigens remain unknown. Specimen: central memory CD4+ T cells from blood. The receptors originated from a woman in her thirties with type 1 diabetes.

This clone was observed a few times. This chain joins TRBV7-2 and TRBJ2-5; D might be TRBD1 (6 bases). Trimming took 6 bases from V and 5 from J, leaving 13 bases between them. Per the germline V gene, CDR1 is SGHTA and CDR2 is FQGNSA. The CDR3 contains 13 residues. DNA of the CDR3: TGTGCCAGCAGTCGCGGACAGACGGAGACCCAGTACTTC. Translated: CASSRGQTETQYF. Variable domain in full (rest from reference TRBV7-2 and TRBJ2-5): GAGVSQSPSNKVTEKGKDVELRCDPISGHTALYWYRQSLGQGLEFLIYFQGNSAPDKSGLPSDRFSAERTGGSVSTLTIQRTQQEDSAVYLCASSRGQTETQYFGPGTRLLVL.

This clone was recorded many times. The genes are TRBV19 and TRBJ2-1; 13 bases map to TRBD2. V dropped 5 bases and J dropped 9; count of bases not matched to a gene: 7. CDR1 is LNHDA and CDR2 is SQIVND in the germline V gene (reference sequence). CDR3 size: 15 residues. CDR3 sequence: CASSSRTSGRGEQFF. CDR3 coding DNA: TGTGCCAGTAGTTCTCGGACTAGCGGGAGAGGTGAGCAGTTCTTC.

The rearrangement joins TRBV5-1 to TRBJ2-7; 10 bases align to TRBD2. This CDR3 spans 15 amino acids. The germline gives CDR1 SGHRS, CDR2 YFSETQ. Trimming took 4 bases from V and 2 from J; bases not matched to a gene: 6. The CDR3 nucleotides are TGCGCCAGCAGCCCACTAGCGGGGCCAACCTACGAGCAGTACTTC. It yields the protein CASSPLAGPTYEQYF.

This clone was observed a few times. The gene calls are TRBV29-1 and TRBJ1-2, with TRBD1 matching 7 bases. The CDR3 is made up of 12 amino acids. Germline CDR1 reads SQVTM; CDR2 reads ANQGSEA. V gave up 6 bases and J gave up 4 bases; unmatched junction bases: 5. The DNA for the CDR3 is TGCAGCGTGCGAAGACAGGGCTATGGCTACACCTTC. Protein: CSVRRQGYGYTF.

This clone was counted between two and nine times. The DNA of the CDR3 is TGTGCCAGCAGCTCTACAGGGGGCTACGAGCAGTACTTC. The encoded protein is CASSSTGGYEQYF. V and J are TRBV7-9 and TRBJ2-7; 8 bases fit TRBD1. Germline V gene sequence: CDR1 SEHNR, CDR2 FQNEAQ (reference sequence). V shed 4 bases and J 3 bases; nucleotides not matched to a gene: 2. The CDR3 consists of 13 residues.

The V and J genes are TRBV6-5 and TRBJ1-1; weak D call: TRBD1 (6 bases). The V gene's germline CDR1 is MNHEY and CDR2 SVGAGI. This CDR3 comprises 12 residues. V lost 7 bases and J lost 8, with 14 bases in between. The CDR3 nucleotides read TGTGCCAGCACGACACAGGGATTAGAAGCTTTCTTT. Amino acids: CASTTQGLEAFF.

The chain carries TRBV30 and TRBJ1-1, with 10 bases that match TRBD1. Germline CDR1 and CDR2: GTSNPN and SVGIG (reference sequence). The CDR3 totals 14 residues. J lost 3 bases, V lost 7 bases, and 8 bases had no gene match. The CDR3 DNA is TGTGCCTACTCGGGGACAGGGGTTTACACTGAAGCTTTCTTT. Residues: CAYSGTGVYTEAFF.

This clone was counted ten times or more. The chain has TRBV14 and TRBJ2-3; perhaps TRBD1 as D (6 bases). CDR1 is SGHDN and CDR2 is FVKESK in the germline V gene. The CDR3 is made up of 13 amino acids. Deletions cut 4 bases from V and 5 bases from J, with 10 bases between. This CDR3 is CASSPRGGDTQYF. The CDR3 DNA sequence: TGTGCCAGCAGCCCTAGAGGGGGAGATACGCAGTATTTT. Filled out from reference TRBV14 and TRBJ2-3, the complete variable domain reads EAGVTQFPSHSVIEKGQTVTLRCDPISGHDNLYWYRRVMGKEIKFLLHFVKESKQDESGMPNNRFLAERTGGTYSTLKVQPAELEDSGVYFCASSPRGGDTQYFGPGTRLTVL.